The following is a TCR beta chain sequence with its context. The antigen remains undetermined. The sample's treatment: oral pan-JAK inhibitor, 5-10 mg twice daily. This CDR3 spans 14 amino acids. CDR1 is LGHNA and CDR2 is YSLEER in the germline V gene. Trimming left V 1 base short and J 4 bases short, with 7 bases between. The data derive from a study of CD8+ T cells in alopecia areata. Whole-study results and caveats: Patients shared TCRs less clearly than mice did, possibly owing to HLA.

TCR sequencing used cDNA made by reverse transcription of extracted RNA. Clones were sequenced by immunoSEQ multiplex PCR, and TCRdb holds only the in-frame ones, with some missing. The repertoire consists of 95,000 to 150,000 clones, with 61% occurring once and the leading ten covering under 7.5%. The chain carries TRBV4-3 and TRBJ2-2; D may be TRBD1 or TRBD2 (5 bases each). The TCR sequence derives from a human donor with alopecia areata. Specimen: CD4+ T cells sorted from blood, collected at week 4, from a patient treated with tofacitinib. CDR3 protein: CASSQGGATGELFF. CDR3 in DNA: TGCGCCAGCAGCCAAGGAGGGGCCACCGGGGAGCTGTTTTTT.